This T cell receptor beta chain was observed in a study of T-cell reconstitution after alpha-beta-depleted transplantation in children. The CDR3 covers 18 residues. Preparation of the TCRbeta library used unique molecular identifiers. TCRdb independently ran MiXCR on the PCR reads; one entry per CDR3 protein. There are 200,000 or so distinct CDR3 sequences in the sample; 8.4% occur only once, and less than 40% lies in the top ten. The sample holds a few counts of this clonotype. Germline and junction disagree at one end, which may indicate a read error. V usage is TRBV12-3 or TRBV12-4 and J usage is TRBJ2-2; 12 nucleotides match TRBD2. Material: PBMCs, mostly from graft donor cells, obtained 360 days after TCRalphabeta/CD19-depleted stem cell transplant. The source is a male patient between 2 and 15 years old who had a stem cell transplant for acute myeloid leukemia, so the T cells may come from the graft donor. CDR3 coding DNA: TGTGCCAGCAGTGTAGCGACCGGACTAGCGGGGCCCACCGGGGAGCTGTTTTTT. This codes for CASSVATGLAGPTGELFF.